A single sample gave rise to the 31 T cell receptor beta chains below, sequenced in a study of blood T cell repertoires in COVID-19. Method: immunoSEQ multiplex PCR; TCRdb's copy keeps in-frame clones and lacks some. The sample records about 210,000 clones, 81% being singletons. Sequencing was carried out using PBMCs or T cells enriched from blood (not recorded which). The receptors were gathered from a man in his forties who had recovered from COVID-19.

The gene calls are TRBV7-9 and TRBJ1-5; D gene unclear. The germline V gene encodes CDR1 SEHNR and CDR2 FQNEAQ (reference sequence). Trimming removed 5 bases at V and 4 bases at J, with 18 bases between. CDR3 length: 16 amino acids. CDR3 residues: CASSLMTGKPNQPQHF. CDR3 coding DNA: TGTGCCAGCAGCCTCATGACCGGGAAACCTAATCAGCCCCAGCATTTT.

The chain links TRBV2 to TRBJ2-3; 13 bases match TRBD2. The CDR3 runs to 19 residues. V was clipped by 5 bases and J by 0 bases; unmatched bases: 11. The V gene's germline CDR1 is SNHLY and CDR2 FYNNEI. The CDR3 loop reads CASSLTSGRASTSTDTQYF. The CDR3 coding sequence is TGTGCCAGCAGTCTCACTAGCGGGAGGGCAAGCACTAGCACAGATACGCAGTATTTT. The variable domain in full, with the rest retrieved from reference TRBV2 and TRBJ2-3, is EPEVTQTPSHQVTQMGQEVILRCVPISNHLYFYWYRQILGQKVEFLVSFYNNEISEKSEIFDDQFSVERPDGSNFTLKIRSTKLEDSAMYFCASSLTSGRASTSTDTQYFGPGTRLTVL.

In DNA form, the CDR3 reads TGTGCCAGCAGTTTAGCGGGAGTTTGGACAGATACGCAGTATTTT. It is translated as CASSLAGVWTDTQYF. This sequence joins TRBV27 and TRBJ2-3; 7 nucleotides line up with TRBD2. The germline V gene has CDR1 MNHEY and CDR2 SMNVEV (reference sequence). The junction had 5 bases not matched to a gene; V was cut back by 2 bases and J by 3 bases. The CDR3 covers 15 residues.

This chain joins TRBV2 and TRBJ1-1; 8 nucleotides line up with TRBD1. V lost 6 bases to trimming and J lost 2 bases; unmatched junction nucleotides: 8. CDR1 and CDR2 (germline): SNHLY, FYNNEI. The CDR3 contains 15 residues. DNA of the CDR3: TGTGCCAGCAGCGAACGGCAGGGGGCTAACACTGAAGCTTTCTTT. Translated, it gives CASSERQGANTEAFF.

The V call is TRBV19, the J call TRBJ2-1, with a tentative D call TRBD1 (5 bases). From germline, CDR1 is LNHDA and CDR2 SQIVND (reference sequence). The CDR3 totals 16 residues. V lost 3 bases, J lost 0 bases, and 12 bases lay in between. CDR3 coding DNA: TGTGCCAGTAGTATCGGTGACAGCAGCTCCTACAATGAGCAGTTCTTC. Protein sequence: CASSIGDSSSYNEQFF.

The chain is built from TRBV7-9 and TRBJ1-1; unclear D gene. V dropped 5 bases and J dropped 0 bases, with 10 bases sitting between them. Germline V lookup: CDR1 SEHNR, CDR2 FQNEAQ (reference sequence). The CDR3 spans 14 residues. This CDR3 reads CASSPTEMNTEAFF. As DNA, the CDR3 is TGTGCCAGCAGCCCTACAGAGATGAACACTGAAGCTTTCTTT. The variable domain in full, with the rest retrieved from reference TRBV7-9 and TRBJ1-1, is DTGVSQNPRHKITKRGQNVTFRCDPISEHNRLYWYRQTLGQGPEFLTYFQNEAQLEKSRLLSDRFSAERPKGSFSTLEIQRTEQGDSAMYLCASSPTEMNTEAFFGQGTRLTVV.

The CDR3 protein is CASSLSTSGPIDTQYF. CDR3 DNA sequence: TGCGCCAGCAGCTTGTCGACTAGCGGGCCGATAGATACGCAGTATTTT. The chain carries TRBV5-1 and TRBJ2-3; TRBD2 matches 10 bases. Germline CDR1 and CDR2: SGHRS and YFSETQ. V lost 1 base to trimming and J lost 5 bases; unmatched junction nucleotides: 7. The CDR3 length is 16 residues.

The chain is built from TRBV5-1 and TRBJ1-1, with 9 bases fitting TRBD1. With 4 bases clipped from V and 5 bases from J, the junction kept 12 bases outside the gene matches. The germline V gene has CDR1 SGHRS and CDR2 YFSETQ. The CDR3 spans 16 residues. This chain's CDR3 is CASSLTGGTVGTEAFF. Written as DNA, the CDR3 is TGCGCCAGCAGCCTCACAGGGGGCACCGTGGGGACTGAAGCTTTCTTT.

The CDR3 DNA reads as TGTGCCAGCAGCAACTACCGGGAGGGGACCCAGTACTTC. Its protein product is CASSNYREGTQYF. The chain is built from TRBV7-9 and TRBJ2-5; 8 nucleotides line up with TRBD2. After removal of 5 bases from V and 7 bases from J, the junction contained 6 bases not matched to a gene. The CDR3 has 13 amino acids. The germline V gene has CDR1 SEHNR and CDR2 FQNEAQ (reference sequence).

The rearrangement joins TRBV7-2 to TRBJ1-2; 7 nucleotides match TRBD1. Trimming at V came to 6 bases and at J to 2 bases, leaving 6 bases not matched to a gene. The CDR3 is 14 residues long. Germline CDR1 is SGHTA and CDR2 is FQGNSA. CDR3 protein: CASRITGANYGYTF. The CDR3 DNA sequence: TGTGCCAGCAGGATTACAGGGGCGAACTATGGCTACACCTTC.

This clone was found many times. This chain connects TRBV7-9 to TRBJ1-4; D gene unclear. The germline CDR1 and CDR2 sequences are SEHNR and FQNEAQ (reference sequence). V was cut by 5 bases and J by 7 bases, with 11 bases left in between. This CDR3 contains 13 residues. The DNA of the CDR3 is TGTGCCAGCAGCGGAGCTCGAAGTGAAAAACTGTTTTTT. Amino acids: CASSGARSEKLFF.

The CDR3 DNA is TGTGCCATCAGTGAGTCGAACTCGCGAAGGGGGCACCACGAGCAGTACTTC. It translates to CAISESNSRRGHHEQYF. V gene TRBV10-3 combines with J gene TRBJ2-7, with 7 bases that match TRBD1. This CDR3 region has 17 residues. Trimming cost V 0 bases and J 5 bases; bases outside gene matches: 13. The germline gives CDR1 ENHRY, CDR2 SYGVKD.

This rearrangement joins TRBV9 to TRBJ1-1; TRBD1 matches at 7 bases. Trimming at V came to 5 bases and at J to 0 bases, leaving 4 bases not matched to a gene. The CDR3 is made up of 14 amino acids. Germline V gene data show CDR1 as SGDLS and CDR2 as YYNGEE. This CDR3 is CASRPGGMNTEAFF. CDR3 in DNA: TGTGCCAGCAGACCAGGGGGGATGAACACTGAAGCTTTCTTT.

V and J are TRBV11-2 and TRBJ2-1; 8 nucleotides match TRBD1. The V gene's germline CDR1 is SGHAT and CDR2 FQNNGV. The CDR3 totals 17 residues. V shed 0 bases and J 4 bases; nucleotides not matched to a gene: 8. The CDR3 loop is CASSLDGWTGWYNEQFF. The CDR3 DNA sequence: TGTGCCAGCAGCTTAGATGGTTGGACAGGGTGGTACAATGAGCAGTTCTTC.

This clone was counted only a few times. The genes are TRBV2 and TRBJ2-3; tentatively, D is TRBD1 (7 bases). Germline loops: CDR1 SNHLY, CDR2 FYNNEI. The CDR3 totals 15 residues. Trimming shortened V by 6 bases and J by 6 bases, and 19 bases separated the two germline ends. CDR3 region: CASRATGRIADTQYF. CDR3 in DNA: TGTGCCAGCAGGGCGACAGGGAGGATAGCGGATACGCAGTATTTT.

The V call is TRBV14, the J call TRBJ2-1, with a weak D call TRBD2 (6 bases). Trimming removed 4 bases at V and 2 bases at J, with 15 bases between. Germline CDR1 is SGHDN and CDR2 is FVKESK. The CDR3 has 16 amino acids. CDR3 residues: CASSRRDLSTYNEQFF. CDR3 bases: TGTGCCAGCAGCCGCAGGGACTTGAGTACCTACAATGAGCAGTTCTTC.

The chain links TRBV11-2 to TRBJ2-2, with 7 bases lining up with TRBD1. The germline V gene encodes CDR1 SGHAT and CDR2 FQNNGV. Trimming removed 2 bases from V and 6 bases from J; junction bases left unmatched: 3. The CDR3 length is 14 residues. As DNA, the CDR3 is TGTGCCAGCAGCTTATTACAGGGGTCCGGGGAGCTGTTTTTT. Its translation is CASSLLQGSGELFF.

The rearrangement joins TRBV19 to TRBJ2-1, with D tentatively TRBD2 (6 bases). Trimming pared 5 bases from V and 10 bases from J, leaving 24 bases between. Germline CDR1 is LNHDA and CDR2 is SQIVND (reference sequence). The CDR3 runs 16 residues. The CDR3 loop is CASSPRASVPTAEQFF. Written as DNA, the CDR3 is TGTGCCAGTAGTCCACGGGCTAGCGTACCCACGGCGGAGCAGTTCTTC.

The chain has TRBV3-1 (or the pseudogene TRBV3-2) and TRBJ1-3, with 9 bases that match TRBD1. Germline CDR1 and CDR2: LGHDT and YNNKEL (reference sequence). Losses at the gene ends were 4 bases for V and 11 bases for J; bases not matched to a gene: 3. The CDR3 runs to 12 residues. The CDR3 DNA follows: TGTGCCAGCAGCCGCACAGGGGGCTCCATATATTTT. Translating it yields CASSRTGGSIYF.

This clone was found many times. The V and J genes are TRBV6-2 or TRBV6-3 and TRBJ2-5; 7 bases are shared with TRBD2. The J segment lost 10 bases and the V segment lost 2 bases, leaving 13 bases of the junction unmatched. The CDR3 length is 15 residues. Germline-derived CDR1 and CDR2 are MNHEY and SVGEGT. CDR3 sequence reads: CASSYATSLRLSQYF. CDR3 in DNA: TGTGCCAGCAGTTACGCGACTAGCCTCAGGTTGAGCCAGTACTTC.

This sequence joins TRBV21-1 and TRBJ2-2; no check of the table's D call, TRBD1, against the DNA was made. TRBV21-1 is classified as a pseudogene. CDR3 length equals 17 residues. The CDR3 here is CASSNRQGMGNTGELFF. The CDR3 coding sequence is TGTGCCAGCAGCAATAGACAGGGGATGGGCAACACCGGGGAGCTGTTTTTT.

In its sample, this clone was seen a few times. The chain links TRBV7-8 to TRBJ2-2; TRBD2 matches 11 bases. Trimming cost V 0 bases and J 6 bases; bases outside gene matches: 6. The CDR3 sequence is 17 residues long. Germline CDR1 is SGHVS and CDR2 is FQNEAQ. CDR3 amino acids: CASSLASGGAGAGELFF. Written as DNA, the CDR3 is TGTGCCAGCAGCTTAGCTAGCGGGGGGGCCGGGGCCGGGGAGCTGTTTTTT.

CDR3 bases: TGTGCCAGCAGTGAGGGGCCTCGGGTTGGTGCCTATGGCTACACCTTC. It codes for CASSEGPRVGAYGYTF. The chain joins TRBV6-4 to TRBJ1-2; tentative D call: TRBD1 (5 bases). This CDR3 is built from 16 residues. V lost 3 bases, J lost 4 bases, and 18 bases lay in between. CDR1 is MRHNA, CDR2 SNTAGT, per germline.

The CDR3: CASSPYRDRGGYTF. DNA for the CDR3: TGTGCCAGCTCACCGTACCGGGACAGGGGTGGCTACACCTTC. The chain recombines TRBV18 with TRBJ1-2, with 10 bases fitting TRBD1. Germline assignment: CDR1 KGHSH and CDR2 LQKENI. V was clipped by 3 bases and J by 7 bases; unmatched bases: 5. This CDR3 has 14 amino acids.

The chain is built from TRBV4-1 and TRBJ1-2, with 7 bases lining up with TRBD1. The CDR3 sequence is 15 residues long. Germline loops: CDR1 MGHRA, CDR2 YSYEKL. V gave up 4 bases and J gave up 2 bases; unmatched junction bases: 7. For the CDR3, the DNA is TGCGCCAGCAGCCGCGATGGGACAGCAAACTATGGCTACACCTTC. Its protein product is CASSRDGTANYGYTF.

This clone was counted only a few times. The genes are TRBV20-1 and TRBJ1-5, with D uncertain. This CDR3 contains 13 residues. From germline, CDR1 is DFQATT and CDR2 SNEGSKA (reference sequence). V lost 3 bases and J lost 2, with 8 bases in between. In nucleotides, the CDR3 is TGCAGTGCTAGTCCCGGGGGCAATCAGCCCCAGCATTTT. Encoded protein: CSASPGGNQPQHF.

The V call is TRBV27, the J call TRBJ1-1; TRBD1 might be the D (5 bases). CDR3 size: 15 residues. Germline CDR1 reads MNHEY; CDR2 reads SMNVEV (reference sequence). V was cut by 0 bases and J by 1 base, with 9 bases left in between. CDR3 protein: CASSLSGQANTEAFF. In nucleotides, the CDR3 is TGTGCCAGCAGTTTATCGGGGCAGGCGAACACTGAAGCTTTCTTT.

Here the CDR3 DNA reads TGTGCCAGCAGCTTGGATTATGGGAATTGGGGCGGCTACACCTTC. This translates into CASSLDYGNWGGYTF. This chain joins TRBV5-5 and TRBJ1-2; D possibly corresponds to TRBD1 (5 bases). The V and J ends lost 0 bases and 8 bases respectively, with 17 bases between them. The CDR3 runs 15 residues. Germline values: CDR1 SGHKS, CDR2 YYEKEE (reference sequence).

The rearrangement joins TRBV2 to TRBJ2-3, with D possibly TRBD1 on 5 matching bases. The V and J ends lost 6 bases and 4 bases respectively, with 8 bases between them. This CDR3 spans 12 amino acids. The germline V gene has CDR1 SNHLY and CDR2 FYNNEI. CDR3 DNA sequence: TGTGCCAGCAGCAAACAGGCAGATACGCAGTATTTT. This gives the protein CASSKQADTQYF.

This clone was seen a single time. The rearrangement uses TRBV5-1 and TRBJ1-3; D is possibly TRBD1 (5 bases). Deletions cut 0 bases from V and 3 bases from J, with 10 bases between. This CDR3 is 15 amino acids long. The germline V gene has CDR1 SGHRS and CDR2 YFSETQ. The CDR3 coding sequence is TGCGCCAGCAGCTTGGGTCCAGGGCTTGGAAACACCATATATTTT. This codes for CASSLGPGLGNTIYF.

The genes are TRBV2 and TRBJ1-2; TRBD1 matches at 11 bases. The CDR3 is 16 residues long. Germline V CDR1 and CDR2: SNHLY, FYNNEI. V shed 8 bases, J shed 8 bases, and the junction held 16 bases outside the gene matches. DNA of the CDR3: TGTGCCAGCTCGGGACAGGGGGGTGCCTTAGGACGCGGCTACACCTTC. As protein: CASSGQGGALGRGYTF. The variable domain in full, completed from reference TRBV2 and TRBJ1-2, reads EPEVTQTPSHQVTQMGQEVILRCVPISNHLYFYWYRQILGQKVEFLVSFYNNEISEKSEIFDDQFSVERPDGSNFTLKIRSTKLEDSAMYFCASSGQGGALGRGYTFGSGTRLTVV.